This TCR beta chain was profiled in a study of metastatic and nonmetastatic thyroid tumors. Study information: Repertoire comparisons spanned blood and tumor or nodule tissue from malignant and benign thyroid patients. Study-wide findings and caveats: Malignant thyroid tumors reportedly exceeded benign nodules significantly in TCR beta diversity, with the difference appearing in blood and tumor.

Original handling: The study built a papillary thyroid cancer distant-metastasis classifier from CDR3 differences across clinicopathological groups. MiXCR reprocessed the PCR reads for TCRdb. These V and J calls are TCRdb output, not the study's own analysis. The table shows some 46,000 clones, with about 22% occurring only once. With respect to this clone: What it binds is not known.

No treatment of any kind had been given to any patient before thyroid surgery. CDR1 is SGHRS, CDR2 YFSETQ, per germline. The CDR3 consists of 14 residues. Trimming left V 7 bases short and J 1 base short, with 14 bases between. The chain recombines TRBV5-1 with TRBJ1-1, with a tentative D call TRBD1 (5 bases). Sequenced material: blood. The receptor comes from a male donor with papillary thyroid cancer or a benign thyroid nodule (not recorded which). Some clones in this sample may be carry-over from other donors' samples. CDR3 amino acids: CASGLGQGNTEAFF. The CDR3 DNA reads as TGCGCCAGCGGGCTGGGGCAGGGGAACACTGAAGCTTTCTTT.